The T cell receptor beta chain described here comes from a study of blood T cells in healthy people across ages. Study-wide context: With template switching, about one barcoded beta molecule was captured per two T cells.

The V gene's germline CDR1 is DFQATT and CDR2 SNEGSKA (reference sequence). J gave up 6 bases and V 6 bases, and 11 bases lay outside the gene matches. The CDR3 has 14 residues. The sample providers were healthy Caucasian people from Russia, aged about 6 to 90. The amount of total RNA extracted per sample was at least 6 micrograms. Study-wide results and caveats: Long-lived donors carried more naive CD4+ cells and greater diversity than aged donors.

As for this clonotype: Its antigen is currently unknown.

Next came a second PCR, run for about 6 to 12 cycles, which used a sample-barcoded 5' primer along with a J-beta primer mix. MiXCR, run by TCRdb on the 5' RACE reads, gives a single entry per CDR3 protein. Among hundreds of thousands of distinct CDR3 sequences listed, about 56% were seen once. The chain links TRBV20-1 to TRBJ2-7; 10 positions agree with TRBD1. The receptor comes from a man in his forties in good health. The source material was blood. The CDR3 reads CSATTGGEWFEQYF. The CDR3 DNA sequence: TGCAGTGCCACGACAGGGGGCGAATGGTTCGAGCAGTACTTC.